This T cell receptor (beta chain) was sequenced for a study of blood T cell repertoires in COVID-19. The overall study: The cDNA or gDNA used as material had been derived from T cells, B-cell-depleted T cells, or PBMCs.

The table came from immunoSEQ multiplex PCR; TCRdb's copy has only in-frame clones and leaves some out. The sample consists of about 300,000 clones, around 86% of them appearing once. Germline V gene lookup returns CDR1 WSHSY and CDR2 SAAADI. The V end lost 7 bases, the J end lost 0 bases, and 13 bases lay between the germline ends. The CDR3 has 14 amino acids. Individuals drawn from 24 US areas were about 18 to 95 years old. Cohorts were assigned according to the clinical history that participants reported. What the recovered Cohort 3 donors had was two negative PCRs, clearance, or symptom resolution.

The receptor's source is a woman between 35 and 50 years old who had recovered from COVID-19. Sample: PBMCs or T cells enriched from blood (not recorded which). The chain is built from TRBV10-2 and TRBJ2-7; D possibly corresponds to TRBD2 (5 bases). CDR3 DNA sequence: TGCGCCAGCACCGAAAGGAGGTTCTCCTACGAGCAGTACTTC. Translating it yields CASTERRFSYEQYF.